The sequence of this T cell receptor (beta chain) was determined in a study of T cell responses to AZD1222 COVID-19 vaccine. The data were produced by immunoSEQ multiplex PCR, yet TCRdb's version contains in-frame clones alone and is incomplete. The sample has about 130,000 clones; about nine tenths are singletons. This CDR3 is built from 14 residues. Trimming cost V 0 bases and J 5 bases; bases outside gene matches: 4. Germline V CDR1 and CDR2: SGHDT, YYEEEE. This receptor was taken from an adult who received the AZD1222 COVID-19 vaccine. The source material was peripheral blood, sampled 28 days after the second AZD1222 dose. This chain uses TRBV5-6 with TRBJ2-5; 7 bases are shared with TRBD1. The CDR3 sequence is CASSLGQGAETQYF. The CDR3 region has the DNA TGTGCCAGCAGCTTGGGACAGGGTGCGGAGACCCAGTACTTC.